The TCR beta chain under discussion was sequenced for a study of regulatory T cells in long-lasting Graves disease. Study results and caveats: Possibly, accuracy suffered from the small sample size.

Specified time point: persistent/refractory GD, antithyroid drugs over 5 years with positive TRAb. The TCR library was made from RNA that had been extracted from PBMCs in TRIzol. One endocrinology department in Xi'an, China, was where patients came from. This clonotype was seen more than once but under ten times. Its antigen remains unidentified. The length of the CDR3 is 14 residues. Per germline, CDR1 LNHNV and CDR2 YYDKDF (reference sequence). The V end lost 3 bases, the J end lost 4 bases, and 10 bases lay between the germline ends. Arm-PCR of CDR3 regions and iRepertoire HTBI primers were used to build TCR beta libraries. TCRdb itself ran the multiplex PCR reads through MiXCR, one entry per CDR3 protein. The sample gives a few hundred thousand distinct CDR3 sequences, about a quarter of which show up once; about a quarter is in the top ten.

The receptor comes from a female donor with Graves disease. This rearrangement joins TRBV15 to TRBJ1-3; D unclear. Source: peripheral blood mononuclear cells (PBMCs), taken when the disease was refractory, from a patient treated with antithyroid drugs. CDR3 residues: CATSRPRMGNTIYF. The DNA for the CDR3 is TGTGCCACCAGCAGGCCGAGGATGGGAAACACCATATATTTT.